The source of this T cell receptor beta chain is a study of early T cells in non-severe SARS-CoV-2 infection. General study points: Anti-spike CD8 specificities were favored by VDJdb matching, whose results missed private and CD4 specificities.

Trimming removed 6 bases at V and 0 bases at J, with 8 bases between. This CDR3 contains 13 residues. Individual cDNA molecules were tagged with unique molecular identifiers, the study reported. TCRdb reprocessed the 5' RACE reads with MiXCR, giving one entry per CDR3 protein. The table includes roughly 86,000 distinct CDR3 sequences, under 15% detected once. This clonotype has only a few counts. Its antigen is currently unknown. This receptor was identified in an adult who was a healthcare worker with PCR-confirmed SARS-CoV-2 infection or an uninfected control (not recorded which). This sequence joins TRBV12-3 or TRBV12-4 and TRBJ1-2; no definite D call. The sample taken for sequencing was whole blood. DNA of the CDR3: TGTGCCAGCAGATTGACTCCTAACTATGGCTACACCTTC. It codes for CASRLTPNYGYTF.